This T cell receptor beta chain was identified during a study of identical twins. The CDR3 spans 15 residues. Trimming removed 5 bases from V and 5 bases from J; junction bases left unmatched: 6. Per the germline V gene, CDR1 is MDHEN and CDR2 is SYDVKM. Ten or more counts support this clonotype. TCRdb reprocessed the 5' RACE reads via MiXCR and lists one record per CDR3 protein. The sample has over 550,000 distinct CDR3 sequences, under 8.5% seen once. These same records also appear under a second study, on yellow fever vaccine responses in identical twins.

The sample taken for sequencing was PBMCs. The genes are TRBV28 and TRBJ2-3, with TRBD2 identical over 11 bases. The receptor was derived from a young woman in good health. The CDR3 DNA is TGTGCCAGCAGTCTCCCACTAGCGGGAGTAGATACGCAGTATTTT. Protein sequence: CASSLPLAGVDTQYF.